This entry concerns a single T cell receptor beta chain. Antigen unknown. This specimen comes from a study of radiotherapy plus CTLA-4 blockade in lung cancer. This CDR3 contains 14 residues. CDR1 and CDR2 (germline): SGDLS, YYNGEE. V lost 0 bases and J lost 5, with 11 bases in between. Notes on the study in general: Among blood TCR repertoires after radiotherapy plus ipilimumab, tumor-derived clones expanded.

The table came from immunoSEQ multiplex PCR; TCRdb's copy has only in-frame clones and leaves some out. The sample lists about 12,000 clones, around 84% seen once, with 29% in the top ten. CTLA-4 blockade using ipilimumab, together with focal radiation, was received by patients with chemo-refractory metastatic non-small-cell lung cancer. The J gene is TRBJ2-5, the V gene TRBV9; maybe TRBD2 (6 bases). The starting material was peripheral blood, obtained from a patient treated with radiotherapy plus ipilimumab. This receptor was identified in a human donor with non-small cell lung cancer that progressed on radiotherapy plus ipilimumab. CDR3 in DNA: TGTGCCAGCAGCGTAGGGGGGGTCGGGGAGACCCAGTACTTC. This translates into CASSVGGVGETQYF.